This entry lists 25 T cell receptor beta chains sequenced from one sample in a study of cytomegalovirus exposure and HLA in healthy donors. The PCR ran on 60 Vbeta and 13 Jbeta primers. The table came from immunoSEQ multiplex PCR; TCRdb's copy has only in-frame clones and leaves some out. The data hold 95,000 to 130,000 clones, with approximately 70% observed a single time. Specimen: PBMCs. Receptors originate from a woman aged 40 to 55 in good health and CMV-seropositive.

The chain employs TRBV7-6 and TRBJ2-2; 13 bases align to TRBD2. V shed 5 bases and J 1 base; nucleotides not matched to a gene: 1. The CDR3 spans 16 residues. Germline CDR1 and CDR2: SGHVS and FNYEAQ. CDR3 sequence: CASSRLAGGNTGELFF. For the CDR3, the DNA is TGTGCCAGCAGCCGACTAGCGGGAGGGAACACCGGGGAGCTGTTTTTT. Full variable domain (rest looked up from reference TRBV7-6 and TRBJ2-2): GAGVSQSPRYKVTKRGQDVALRCDPISGHVSLYWYRQALGQGPEFLTYFNYEAQQDKSGLPNDRFSAERPEGSISTLTIQRTEQRDSAMYRCASSRLAGGNTGELFFGEGSRLTVL.

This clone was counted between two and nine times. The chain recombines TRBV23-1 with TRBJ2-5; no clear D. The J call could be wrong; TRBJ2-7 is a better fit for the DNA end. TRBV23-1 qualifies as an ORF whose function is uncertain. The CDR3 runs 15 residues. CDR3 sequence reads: CASSQSGYPSYEQYF. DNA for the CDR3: TGCGCCAGCAGTCAATCCGGGTATCCCTCCTACGAGCAGTACTTC.

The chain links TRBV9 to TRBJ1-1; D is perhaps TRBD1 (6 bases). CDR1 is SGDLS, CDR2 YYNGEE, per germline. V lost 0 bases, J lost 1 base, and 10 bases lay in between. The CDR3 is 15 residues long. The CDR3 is CASSVAGHRNTEAFF. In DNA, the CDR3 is TGTGCCAGCAGCGTAGCGGGACACAGGAACACTGAAGCTTTCTTT.

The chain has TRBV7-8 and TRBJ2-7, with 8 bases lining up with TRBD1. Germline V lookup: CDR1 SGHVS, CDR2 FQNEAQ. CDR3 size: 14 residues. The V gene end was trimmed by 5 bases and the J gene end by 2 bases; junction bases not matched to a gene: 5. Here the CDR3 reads CASSPWTGPYEQYF. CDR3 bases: TGTGCCAGCAGCCCCTGGACAGGGCCCTACGAGCAGTACTTC. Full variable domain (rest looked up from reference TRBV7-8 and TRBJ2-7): GAGVSQSPRYKVAKRGQDVALRCDPISGHVSLFWYQQALGQGPEFLTYFQNEAQLDKSGLPSDRFFAERPEGSVSTLKIQRTQQEDSAVYLCASSPWTGPYEQYFGPGTRLTVT.

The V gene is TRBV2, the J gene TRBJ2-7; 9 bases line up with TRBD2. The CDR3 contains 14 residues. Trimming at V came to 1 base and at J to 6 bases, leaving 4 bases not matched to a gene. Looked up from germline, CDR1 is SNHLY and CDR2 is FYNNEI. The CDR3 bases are TGTGCCAGCAGTGAAGTGCGGGGGGGCCGCGAGCAGTACTTC. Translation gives CASSEVRGGREQYF.

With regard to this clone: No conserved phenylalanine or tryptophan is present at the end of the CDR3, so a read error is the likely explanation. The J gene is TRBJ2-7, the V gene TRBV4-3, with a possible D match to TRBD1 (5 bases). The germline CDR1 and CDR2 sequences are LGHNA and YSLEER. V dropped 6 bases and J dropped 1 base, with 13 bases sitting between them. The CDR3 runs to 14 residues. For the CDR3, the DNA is TGCGCCAGCAGTCGTAAAGACAGATCCTACGAGCAGTACCTC. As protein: CASSRKDRSYEQYL.

The CDR3 coding sequence is TGTGCCAGCAGATCCCCGGGACTAGCCTACGAGCAGTACTTC. Protein sequence: CASRSPGLAYEQYF. The chain is built from TRBV27 and TRBJ2-7; 8 bases are shared with TRBD2. J lost 2 bases, V lost 6 bases, and 6 bases had no gene match. The germline V gene encodes CDR1 MNHEY and CDR2 SMNVEV (reference sequence). CDR3 length equals 14 residues.

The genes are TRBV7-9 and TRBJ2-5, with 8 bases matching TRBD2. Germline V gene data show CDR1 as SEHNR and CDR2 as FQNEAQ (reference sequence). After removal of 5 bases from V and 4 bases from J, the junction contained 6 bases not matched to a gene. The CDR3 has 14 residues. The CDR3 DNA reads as TGTGCCAGCAGCCCCCCGACTAGCGCAGAGACCCAGTACTTC. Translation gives CASSPPTSAETQYF. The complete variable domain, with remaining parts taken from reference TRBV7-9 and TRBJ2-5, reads DTGVSQNPRHKITKRGQNVTFRCDPISEHNRLYWYRQTLGQGPEFLTYFQNEAQLEKSRLLSDRFSAERPKGSFSTLEIQRTEQGDSAMYLCASSPPTSAETQYFGPGTRLLVL.

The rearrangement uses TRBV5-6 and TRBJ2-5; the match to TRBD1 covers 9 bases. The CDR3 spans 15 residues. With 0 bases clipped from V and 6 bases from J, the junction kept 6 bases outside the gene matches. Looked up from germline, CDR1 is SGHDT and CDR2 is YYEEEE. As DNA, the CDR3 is TGTGCCAGCAGCTTGGTCGGGACAGGGTTAAAGACCCAGTACTTC. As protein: CASSLVGTGLKTQYF.

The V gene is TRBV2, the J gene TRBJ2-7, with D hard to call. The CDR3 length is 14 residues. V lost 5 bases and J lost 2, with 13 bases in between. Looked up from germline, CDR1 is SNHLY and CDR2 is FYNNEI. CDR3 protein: CASSPGPSTYEQYF. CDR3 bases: TGTGCCAGCAGTCCCGGTCCATCTACCTACGAGCAGTACTTC.

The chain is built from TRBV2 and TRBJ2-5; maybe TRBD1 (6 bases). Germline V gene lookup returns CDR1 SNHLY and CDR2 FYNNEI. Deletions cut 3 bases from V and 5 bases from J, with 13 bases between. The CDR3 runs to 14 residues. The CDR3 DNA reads TGTGCCAGCAGTGACTTTTCAGGGGTCGAGACCCAGTACTTC. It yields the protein CASSDFSGVETQYF.

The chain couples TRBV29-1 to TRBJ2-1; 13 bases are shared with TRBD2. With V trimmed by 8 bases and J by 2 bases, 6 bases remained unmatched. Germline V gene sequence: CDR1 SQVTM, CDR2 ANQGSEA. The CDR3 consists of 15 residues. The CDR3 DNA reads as TGCAGCCTATCGGGACTAGCGGGGCCCTACAATGAGCAGTTCTTC. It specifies CSLSGLAGPYNEQFF.

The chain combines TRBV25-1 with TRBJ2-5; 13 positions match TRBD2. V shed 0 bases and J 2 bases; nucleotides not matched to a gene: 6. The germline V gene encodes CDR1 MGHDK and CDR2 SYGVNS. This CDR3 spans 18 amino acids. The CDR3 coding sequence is TGTGCCAGCAGTGAATACCCTCGGACTAGCGGGGGACAAGAGACCCAGTACTTC. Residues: CASSEYPRTSGGQETQYF.

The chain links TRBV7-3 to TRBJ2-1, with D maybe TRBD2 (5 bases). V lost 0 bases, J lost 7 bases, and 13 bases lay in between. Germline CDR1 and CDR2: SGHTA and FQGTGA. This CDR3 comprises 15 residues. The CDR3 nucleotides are TGTGCCAGCAGCTTAACGCCCACTAGTGTAAATGAGCAGTTCTTC. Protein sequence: CASSLTPTSVNEQFF.

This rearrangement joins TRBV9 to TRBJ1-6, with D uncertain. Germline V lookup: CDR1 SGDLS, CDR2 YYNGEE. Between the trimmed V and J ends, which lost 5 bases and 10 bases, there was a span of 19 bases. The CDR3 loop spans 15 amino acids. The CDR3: CASSPGRTSGSPLHF. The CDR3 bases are TGTGCCAGCAGTCCGGGGAGGACTTCTGGGTCACCCCTCCACTTT.

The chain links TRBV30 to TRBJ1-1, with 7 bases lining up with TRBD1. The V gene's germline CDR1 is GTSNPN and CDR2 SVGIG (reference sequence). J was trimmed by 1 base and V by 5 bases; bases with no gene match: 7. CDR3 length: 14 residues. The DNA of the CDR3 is TGTGCCTGGGATGAACAGGGGCAGAACACTGAAGCTTTCTTT. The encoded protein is CAWDEQGQNTEAFF.

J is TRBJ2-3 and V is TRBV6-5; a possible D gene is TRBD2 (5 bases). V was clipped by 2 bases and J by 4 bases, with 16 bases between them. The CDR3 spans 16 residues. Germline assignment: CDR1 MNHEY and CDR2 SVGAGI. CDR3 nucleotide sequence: TGTGCCAGCAGTTACGCGGGCGGAGAGGGTTCAGATACGCAGTATTTT. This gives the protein CASSYAGGEGSDTQYF.

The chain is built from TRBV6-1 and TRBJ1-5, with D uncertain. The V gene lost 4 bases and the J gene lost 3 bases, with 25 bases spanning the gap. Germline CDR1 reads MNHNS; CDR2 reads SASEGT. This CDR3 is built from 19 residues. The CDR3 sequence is CASSGQGGQRASNNQPQHF. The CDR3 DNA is TGTGCCAGCAGTGGCCAAGGAGGCCAGCGAGCCTCTAACAATCAGCCCCAGCATTTT.

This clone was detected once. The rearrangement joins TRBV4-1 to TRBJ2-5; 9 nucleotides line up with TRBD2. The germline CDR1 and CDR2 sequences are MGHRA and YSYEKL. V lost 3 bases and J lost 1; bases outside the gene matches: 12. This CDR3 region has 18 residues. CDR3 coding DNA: TGCGCCAGCAGCCAGAGACCTTGGGCTAGCGGGGTCCAAGAGACCCAGTACTTC. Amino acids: CASSQRPWASGVQETQYF.

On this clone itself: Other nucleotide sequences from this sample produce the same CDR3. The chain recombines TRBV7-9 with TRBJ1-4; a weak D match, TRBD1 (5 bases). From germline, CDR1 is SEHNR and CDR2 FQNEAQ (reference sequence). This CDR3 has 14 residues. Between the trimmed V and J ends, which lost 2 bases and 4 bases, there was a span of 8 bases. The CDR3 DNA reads TGTGCCAGCAGCTTAACGGGGGGTAATGAAAAACTGTTTTTT. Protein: CASSLTGGNEKLFF.

This CDR3 reads CASSVAGLGLTDTQYF. The CDR3 DNA follows: TGTGCCAGCAGCGTAGCTGGTTTGGGCCTCACAGATACGCAGTATTTT. This sequence joins TRBV9 and TRBJ2-3; D uncertain. Trimming took off 0 bases at V and 2 bases at J, with 13 bases between the two ends. CDR1 is SGDLS and CDR2 is YYNGEE in the germline V gene. The CDR3 loop spans 16 amino acids. The full variable domain, with the rest looked up from reference TRBV9 and TRBJ2-3, is DSGVTQTPKHLITATGQRVTLRCSPRSGDLSVYWYQQSLDQGLQFLIQYYNGEERAKGNILERFSAQQFPDLHSELNLSSLELGDSALYFCASSVAGLGLTDTQYFGPGTRLTVL.

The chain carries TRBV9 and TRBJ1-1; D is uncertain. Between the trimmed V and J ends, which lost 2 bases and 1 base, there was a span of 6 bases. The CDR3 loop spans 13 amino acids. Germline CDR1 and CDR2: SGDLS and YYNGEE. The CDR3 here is CASSVNGNTEAFF. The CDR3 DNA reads TGTGCCAGCAGCGTTAACGGGAACACTGAAGCTTTCTTT. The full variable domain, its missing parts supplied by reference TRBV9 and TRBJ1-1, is DSGVTQTPKHLITATGQRVTLRCSPRSGDLSVYWYQQSLDQGLQFLIQYYNGEERAKGNILERFSAQQFPDLHSELNLSSLELGDSALYFCASSVNGNTEAFFGQGTRLTVV.

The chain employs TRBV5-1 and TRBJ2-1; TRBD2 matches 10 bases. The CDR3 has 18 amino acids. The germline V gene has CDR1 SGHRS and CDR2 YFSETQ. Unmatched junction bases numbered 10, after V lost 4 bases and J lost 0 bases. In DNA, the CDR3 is TGCGCCAGCAGCCCTCAACTAGCGGGACGGAGCTCCTACAATGAGCAGTTCTTC. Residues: CASSPQLAGRSSYNEQFF.

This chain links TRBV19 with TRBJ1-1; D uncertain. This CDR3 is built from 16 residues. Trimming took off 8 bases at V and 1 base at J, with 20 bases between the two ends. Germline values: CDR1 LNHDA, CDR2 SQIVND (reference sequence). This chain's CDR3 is CASSFARYMGNTEAFF. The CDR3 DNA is TGTGCCAGTTCCTTCGCGAGGTATATGGGGAACACTGAAGCTTTCTTT.

The CDR3 DNA sequence: TGTGCCAGCACCTTCCCGGGGGGCTACACCTTC. It specifies CASTFPGGYTF. V is TRBV28 and J is TRBJ1-2, with D unclear. This CDR3 is 11 amino acids long. Germline V gives CDR1 MDHEN, CDR2 SYDVKM. With 7 bases removed from V and 8 bases from J, the gap between germline ends came to 11 bases.